Listed below are T cell receptor beta chains from one sample, sequenced in a study of blood T cell repertoires in COVID-19. TCRdb keeps only in-frame clones here, not all; method: immunoSEQ multiplex PCR. This table has approximately 190,000 clones, around three quarters appearing once. Sample: peripheral blood. The receptors derive from a man aged 60 to 69 with active or convalescent COVID-19. CDR3s include the opening cysteine and the closing phenylalanine or tryptophan. D genes are given only for firm matches. A row's size may be missing; if present it is once, few, many or a size class.

clone size: NA; D gene: NA; J gene: TRBJ1-1; V gene: TRBV10-3; CDR3 DNA: TGTGCCGTCCGACAGGCGAACACTGAAGCTTTCTTT; CDR3 protein: CAVRQANTEAFF
clone size: NA; D gene: NA; J gene: TRBJ2-7; V gene: TRBV5-1; CDR3 DNA: TGCGCCAGCAGCTTGGGCGGAGCAACCTACGAGCAGTACTTC; CDR3 protein: CASSLGGATYEQYF
clone size: NA; D gene: TRBD2; J gene: TRBJ2-7; V gene: TRBV27; CDR3 DNA: TGTGCCAGCAGTCTTACTAGCGGACCCTCCTACGAGCAGTACTTC; CDR3 protein: CASSLTSGPSYEQYF
clone size: NA; D gene: NA; J gene: TRBJ2-1; V gene: TRBV7-2; CDR3 DNA: TGTGCCAGCATCTCGGGACGGGGGAACAATGAGCAGTTCTTC; CDR3 protein: CASISGRGNNEQFF
clone size: NA; D gene: NA; J gene: TRBJ2-3; V gene: TRBV6-5; CDR3 DNA: TGTGCCAGCAGTTTAGACTGGGAGGGCACAGATACGCAGTATTTT; CDR3 protein: CASSLDWEGTDTQYF
clone size: NA; D gene: NA; J gene: TRBJ1-2; V gene: TRBV7-9; CDR3 DNA: TGTGCCAGCAGTATGAGTTCTTATGGCTACACCTTC; CDR3 protein: CASSMSSYGYTF
clone size: few; D gene: TRBD2; J gene: TRBJ2-1; V gene: TRBV5-6; CDR3 DNA: TGTGCCAGCAGCCCTATAGCGGGAGCCGCGTACAATGAGCAGTTCTTC; CDR3 protein: CASSPIAGAAYNEQFF
clone size: NA; D gene: TRBD2; J gene: TRBJ2-1; V gene: TRBV28; CDR3 DNA: TGTGCCAGCAGTAGAACTAGCGGGAGACATAGGAATGAGCAGTTCTTC; CDR3 protein: CASSRTSGRHRNEQFF
clone size: NA; D gene: TRBD1; J gene: TRBJ1-3; V gene: TRBV7-2; CDR3 DNA: TGTGCCAGCAGCCCAAACAGGGGGCTAAGGGGAAACACCATATATTTT; CDR3 protein: CASSPNRGLRGNTIYF
clone size: NA; D gene: NA; J gene: TRBJ1-4; V gene: TRBV2; CDR3 DNA: TGTGCCAGCAGCGGACAGATGAATGAAAAACTGTTTTTT; CDR3 protein: CASSGQMNEKLFF
clone size: NA; D gene: NA; J gene: TRBJ2-7; V gene: TRBV21-1; CDR3 DNA: TGTGCCAGCAGAGGGCGGGAGAGCTACGAGCAGTACTTC; CDR3 protein: CASRGRESYEQYF
clone size: NA; D gene: NA; J gene: TRBJ1-2; V gene: TRBV6-2/TRBV6-3; CDR3 DNA: TGTGCCAGCAGTTTCGCGGGGGATGGCTACACCTTC; CDR3 protein: CASSFAGDGYTF
clone size: NA; D gene: TRBD2; J gene: TRBJ2-3; V gene: TRBV11-3; CDR3 DNA: TGTGCCAGCGGAGCGGGAGAGACAGATACGCAGTATTTT; CDR3 protein: CASGAGETDTQYF
clone size: NA; D gene: NA; J gene: TRBJ2-1; V gene: TRBV2; CDR3 DNA: TGTGCCAGCAGGATTGCGGGGAATGAGCAGTTCTTC; CDR3 protein: CASRIAGNEQFF
clone size: NA; D gene: TRBD2; J gene: TRBJ2-1; V gene: TRBV19; CDR3 DNA: TGTGCCAGTAGTAGGACTAGCGGGAGTGTGCTCTCCTACAATGAGCAGTTCTTC; CDR3 protein: CASSRTSGSVLSYNEQFF
clone size: NA; D gene: NA; J gene: TRBJ2-7; V gene: TRBV7-2; CDR3 DNA: TGTGCCAGCAGCTTAGCTGGCAGCTACGAGCAGTACTTC; CDR3 protein: CASSLAGSYEQYF
clone size: NA; D gene: TRBD1; J gene: TRBJ2-3; V gene: TRBV18; CDR3 DNA: TGTGCCAGCTCACCGCCGGGACAGAGCACAGATACGCAGTATTTT; CDR3 protein: CASSPPGQSTDTQYF
clone size: NA; D gene: TRBD2; J gene: TRBJ2-7; V gene: TRBV6-5; CDR3 DNA: TGTGCCAGCAGTACCCGGACTAGCGGGGCCTACGAGCAGTACTTC; CDR3 protein: CASSTRTSGAYEQYF
clone size: NA; D gene: NA; J gene: TRBJ1-2; V gene: TRBV19; CDR3 DNA: TGTGCCAGTAGTCCGACAGGCGTATATGGCTACACCTTC; CDR3 protein: CASSPTGVYGYTF
clone size: NA; D gene: TRBD1; J gene: TRBJ1-6; V gene: TRBV6-5; CDR3 DNA: TGTGCCAGCAGTAGGAGACAGGGGGGATTCCTCCACTTT; CDR3 protein: CASSRRQGGFLHF
clone size: NA; D gene: NA; J gene: TRBJ2-2; V gene: TRBV4-3; CDR3 DNA: TGCGCCAGCAGCCCGGGACTCATAAACACCGGGGAGCTGTTTTTT; CDR3 protein: CASSPGLINTGELFF
clone size: NA; D gene: NA; J gene: TRBJ2-2; V gene: TRBV4-2; CDR3 DNA: TGTGCCAGCAGCCAAGATAGAGGGGGGGACACCGGGGAGCTGTTTTTT; CDR3 protein: CASSQDRGGDTGELFF
clone size: NA; D gene: TRBD2; J gene: TRBJ2-5; V gene: TRBV5-5; CDR3 DNA: TGTGCCAGCAGCTTAGGGGGACTAGCGGGAGGGGAGTACTTC; CDR3 protein: CASSLGGLAGGEYF
clone size: NA; D gene: NA; J gene: TRBJ2-1; V gene: TRBV12-5; CDR3 DNA: TGTGCTAGTGGTTTCGGCTCAGGGGCCTACAATGAGCAGTTCTTC; CDR3 protein: CASGFGSGAYNEQFF
clone size: NA; D gene: TRBD1; J gene: TRBJ2-2; V gene: TRBV6-4; CDR3 DNA: TGTGCCAGCAGTGATATCCACAGGGGGGCCGGGGAGCTGTTTTTT; CDR3 protein: CASSDIHRGAGELFF
clone size: NA; D gene: NA; J gene: TRBJ2-3; V gene: TRBV27; CDR3 DNA: TGTGCCACCGCTCCACATGCCGGGACTGGCTTGGATACGCAGTATTTT; CDR3 protein: CATAPHAGTGLDTQYF
clone size: NA; D gene: TRBD2; J gene: TRBJ2-4; V gene: TRBV5-4; CDR3 DNA: TGTGCCAGCAGCTTGGGCGGGACTAGGGAAAACATTCAGTACTTC; CDR3 protein: CASSLGGTRENIQYF
clone size: NA; D gene: NA; J gene: TRBJ2-2; V gene: TRBV5-1; CDR3 DNA: TGCGCCAGCAGCGGACCGGGATCCAAGGGCGGGGAGCTGTTTTTT; CDR3 protein: CASSGPGSKGGELFF
clone size: NA; D gene: NA; J gene: TRBJ2-7; V gene: TRBV11-3; CDR3 DNA: TGTGCCAGCAGCCCCGACAGGTACGAGCAGTACTTC; CDR3 protein: CASSPDRYEQYF
clone size: NA; D gene: NA; J gene: TRBJ1-5; V gene: TRBV28; CDR3 DNA: TGTGCCAGCAGTTTATACGCAGGGGACCTTCTTTTCCTTAATCAGCCCCAGCATTTT; CDR3 protein: CASSLYAGDLLFLNQPQHF
clone size: NA; D gene: NA; J gene: TRBJ1-3; V gene: TRBV5-1; CDR3 DNA: TGCGCCAGCAGCTTTTCGGGGTCCTCTGGAAACACCATATATTTT; CDR3 protein: CASSFSGSSGNTIYF
clone size: NA; D gene: NA; J gene: TRBJ2-7; V gene: TRBV5-1; CDR3 DNA: TGCGCCAGCAGCTTGGCCTCCCCCTACTACGAGCAGTACTTC; CDR3 protein: CASSLASPYYEQYF
clone size: many; D gene: NA; J gene: TRBJ2-7; V gene: TRBV19; CDR3 DNA: TGTGCCAGTAGTATAGATCTCGGGAGCTCCTACGAGCAGTACTTC; CDR3 protein: CASSIDLGSSYEQYF
clone size: NA; D gene: NA; J gene: TRBJ1-1; V gene: TRBV3-1/TRBV3-2; CDR3 DNA: TGTGCCAGCAGGGGGGGAGGAGAAACTGAAGCTTTCTTT; CDR3 protein: CASRGGGETEAFF
clone size: NA; D gene: TRBD1; J gene: TRBJ2-2; V gene: TRBV28; CDR3 DNA: TGTGCCAGCACACAGGGGGATAACACCGGGGAGCTGTTTTTT; CDR3 protein: CASTQGDNTGELFF
clone size: NA; D gene: TRBD2; J gene: TRBJ2-1; V gene: TRBV2; CDR3 DNA: TGTGCCAGCAAACGCGGGAGCGGAGCCGATGAGCAGTTCTTC; CDR3 protein: CASKRGSGADEQFF
clone size: NA; D gene: TRBD1; J gene: TRBJ1-2; V gene: TRBV7-2; CDR3 DNA: TGTGCCAGCACCATCGGGACAGGGATGGGTGGCTACACCTTC; CDR3 protein: CASTIGTGMGGYTF
clone size: NA; D gene: TRBD2; J gene: TRBJ2-1; V gene: TRBV18; CDR3 DNA: TGTGCCAGCTCACTGGACAGCCAACTAGCGGGGTTCAGGAATGAGCAGTTCTTC; CDR3 protein: CASSLDSQLAGFRNEQFF
clone size: NA; D gene: NA; J gene: TRBJ2-7; V gene: TRBV6-5; CDR3 DNA: TGTGCCAGCAGCTCCCGAGGTAACGAGCAGTACTTC; CDR3 protein: CASSSRGNEQYF
clone size: once; D gene: NA; J gene: TRBJ2-5; V gene: TRBV15; CDR3 DNA: TGTGCCACCAGCAGAGGGGGACAACAAGAGACCCAGTACTTC; CDR3 protein: CATSRGGQQETQYF
clone size: NA; D gene: TRBD1; J gene: TRBJ2-5; V gene: TRBV9; CDR3 DNA: TGTGCCAGCGGGCGACAGGGGGCGTCGGAGACCCAGTACTTC; CDR3 protein: CASGRQGASETQYF
clone size: NA; D gene: TRBD1; J gene: TRBJ1-3; V gene: TRBV27; CDR3 DNA: TGTGCCAGCAGCCGGACAGGGTTTTCTGGAAACACCATATATTTT; CDR3 protein: CASSRTGFSGNTIYF
clone size: NA; D gene: NA; J gene: TRBJ1-5; V gene: TRBV19; CDR3 DNA: TGTGCCAGTAGACGAAGAGGGAGAGGGCAGCCCCAGCATTTT; CDR3 protein: CASRRRGRGQPQHF
clone size: NA; D gene: NA; J gene: TRBJ2-3; V gene: TRBV5-6; CDR3 DNA: TGTGCCAGCAGCTTGGTGGCGGGCCCAGATACGCAGTATTTT; CDR3 protein: CASSLVAGPDTQYF
clone size: once; D gene: NA; J gene: TRBJ2-7; V gene: TRBV6-5; CDR3 DNA: TGTGCCAGCGAAGCCTCTTCGGAGACTCGCGAGCAGTACTTC; CDR3 protein: CASEASSETREQYF
clone size: NA; D gene: TRBD1; J gene: TRBJ1-1; V gene: TRBV6-6; CDR3 DNA: TGTGCCAGCGTTGACAGGGGGGACACTGAAGCTTTCTTT; CDR3 protein: CASVDRGDTEAFF
clone size: few; D gene: NA; J gene: TRBJ2-2; V gene: TRBV19; CDR3 DNA: TGTGCCACTCCGGGACAGAACACCGGGGAGCTGTTTTTT; CDR3 protein: CATPGQNTGELFF
clone size: NA; D gene: TRBD2; J gene: TRBJ2-7; V gene: TRBV3-1/TRBV3-2; CDR3 DNA: TGTGCCAGCAGCAAAACTAGCGGCCTCTACGAGCAGTACTTC; CDR3 protein: CASSKTSGLYEQYF
clone size: NA; D gene: NA; J gene: TRBJ2-2; V gene: TRBV9; CDR3 DNA: TGTGCCAGCAGCGCGGGGGCTAGCGGATACACCGGGGAGCTGTTTTTT; CDR3 protein: CASSAGASGYTGELFF
clone size: NA; D gene: TRBD2; J gene: TRBJ2-2; V gene: TRBV9; CDR3 DNA: TGTGCCAGCAGCCCAACCCCCCTAGCGGGAGTTGGTACCGGGGAGCTGTTTTTT; CDR3 protein: CASSPTPLAGVGTGELFF
clone size: NA; D gene: TRBD2; J gene: TRBJ2-3; V gene: TRBV11-2; CDR3 DNA: TGTGCCAGCAGCTTAGCCGGCGGGAGTCTCGATACGCAGTATTTT; CDR3 protein: CASSLAGGSLDTQYF